Each of the 16 T cell receptor beta chains below was sequenced from the same sample in a study of beta chain features in type 1 diabetes. Expressed TCRB transcripts were sequenced after all isolated RNA was converted to cDNA. Assay used: immunoSEQ multiplex PCR; TCRdb lists only in-frame clones, some missing. The data hold about 400,000 clones, with roughly an eighth observed a single time. Notes on the study in general: Among all four CD4+ subsets, Type 1 diabetes patients had TCRB CDR3s that were moderately but significantly shorter.

For these TCRs, the target antigens are not known. The sample consisted of naive CD4+ T cells from blood. These receptors came from a woman between 18 and 29 years old with type 1 diabetes.

This chain links TRBV7-9 with TRBJ2-3, with TRBD2 identical over 10 bases. Germline CDR1 and CDR2: SEHNR and FQNEAQ (reference sequence). The CDR3 extends over 17 amino acids. J gave up 2 bases and V 1 base, and 6 bases lay outside the gene matches. In nucleotides, the CDR3 is TGTGCCAGCAGCTTAGGGTCCCTAGCGGGGGCCACAGATACGCAGTATTTT. Protein sequence: CASSLGSLAGATDTQYF.

A few counts support this clone. The chain links TRBV29-1 to TRBJ2-3; 11 nucleotides align to TRBD2. CDR1 and CDR2 from the germline V gene are SQVTM and ANQGSEA. The V gene end was trimmed by 6 bases and the J gene end by 4 bases; junction bases not matched to a gene: 9. CDR3 length: 15 residues. CDR3 bases: TGCAGCGTACGTGCCGGGACTAGCGGCCCAGATACGCAGTATTTT. Protein sequence: CSVRAGTSGPDTQYF.

The chain couples TRBV29-1 to TRBJ2-3, with TRBD2 identical over 8 bases. The CDR3 sequence is 13 residues long. Per germline, CDR1 SQVTM and CDR2 ANQGSEA. With 6 bases clipped from V and 0 bases from J, the junction kept 2 bases outside the gene matches. The CDR3 nucleotides are TGCAGCGTCACTAGCGGTAGCACAGATACGCAGTATTTT. Residues: CSVTSGSTDTQYF.

The gene calls are TRBV5-4 and TRBJ2-5, with D perhaps TRBD2 (7 bases). Germline-derived CDR1 and CDR2 are SGHNT and YYREEE (reference sequence). Trimming took off 0 bases at V and 7 bases at J, with 16 bases between the two ends. The CDR3 sequence is 15 residues long. The CDR3 DNA sequence: TGTGCCAGCAGCTTGGGATTTCGGGGGGCAGGGACCCAGTACTTC. Translation gives CASSLGFRGAGTQYF.

The chain has TRBV5-1 and TRBJ1-1; weak D call: TRBD1 (5 bases). The ends were cut back, 0 bases at V and 4 bases at J, with 16 bases in the middle. The CDR3 has 16 residues. Germline CDR1 SGHRS, CDR2 YFSETQ. The CDR3 loop reads CASSLVRSGGTTEAFF. The CDR3 coding sequence is TGCGCCAGCAGCTTGGTACGGTCGGGGGGGACCACTGAAGCTTTCTTT.

The chain combines TRBV10-3 with TRBJ2-7; the match to TRBD2 covers 9 bases. The length of the CDR3 is 14 residues. V gave up 6 bases and J gave up 0 bases; unmatched junction bases: 3. The germline gives CDR1 ENHRY, CDR2 SYGVKD. In nucleotides, the CDR3 is TGTGCCATCAGCCGGACTAGCGACTCCTACGAGCAGTACTTC. Translated, it gives CAISRTSDSYEQYF.

The sample holds a few counts of this clone. The CDR3 loop is CASSPLGQSSTDTQYF. The CDR3, as DNA: TGTGCCAGCAGTCCCCTGGGGCAGTCTAGCACAGATACGCAGTATTTT. This chain connects TRBV27 to TRBJ2-3, with a tentative D call TRBD1 (5 bases). CDR1 MNHEY and CDR2 SMNVEV come from the germline V gene (reference sequence). CDR3 length: 16 amino acids. V was cut by 5 bases and J by 0 bases, with 15 bases left in between.

This clone was observed a few times. This chain links TRBV7-9 with TRBJ2-2; D is unresolved. The ends were cut back, 10 bases at V and 7 bases at J, with 7 bases in the middle. The CDR3 totals 10 residues. Germline V lookup: CDR1 SEHNR, CDR2 FQNEAQ (reference sequence). CDR3 sequence: CATAGGELFF. The CDR3, as DNA: TGTGCCACCGCCGGCGGGGAGCTGTTTTTT.

This clone was observed a few times. The J gene is TRBJ2-3, the V gene TRBV20-1; D gene ambiguous. In germline, CDR1 is DFQATT, CDR2 SNEGSKA (reference sequence). V lost 5 bases, J lost 6 bases, and 9 bases lay in between. The CDR3 runs to 11 residues. As DNA, the CDR3 is TGCAGTGCTCTTTATCGGGATACGCAGTATTTT. This codes for CSALYRDTQYF.

The rearrangement uses TRBV7-8 and TRBJ2-1; tentatively, D is TRBD2 (6 bases). Trimming cost V 0 bases and J 1 base, with 19 bases left between them. Germline V gene data show CDR1 as SGHVS and CDR2 as FQNEAQ. The CDR3 consists of 19 residues. The CDR3 DNA sequence: TGTGCCAGCAGCTTAGCGCCCTGGAAGCGGGCGGTTTCCTACAATGAGCAGTTCTTC. Residues: CASSLAPWKRAVSYNEQFF.

The chain has TRBV7-2 and TRBJ1-2; 7 bases fit TRBD1. Trimming took 2 bases from V and 3 from J; bases not matched to a gene: 6. The CDR3 contains 15 residues. The germline gives CDR1 SGHTA, CDR2 FQGNSA. The CDR3 nucleotides are TGTGCCAGCAGCTTAACTCGTGGGACAGACTATGGCTACACCTTC. This encodes CASSLTRGTDYGYTF.

In its sample, this clone was seen a few times. J is TRBJ2-5 and V is TRBV5-4; 8 bases are shared with TRBD1. The length of the CDR3 is 14 residues. CDR1 SGHNT and CDR2 YYREEE come from the germline V gene (reference sequence). The V segment lost 2 bases and the J segment 5 bases; nucleotides outside the gene matches: 5. This chain's CDR3 is CASSFGQGSETQYF. CDR3 DNA: TGTGCCAGCAGCTTCGGACAGGGTTCGGAGACCCAGTACTTC.

This clone was recorded a few times. The CDR3 protein is CASSWGQSETQYF. The CDR3 DNA follows: TGTGCCAGCAGCTGGGGACAGTCCGAGACCCAGTACTTC. The rearrangement joins TRBV11-3 to TRBJ2-5; 7 bases line up with TRBD1. Germline V gene data show CDR1 as SGHNT and CDR2 as YENEEA. This CDR3 has 13 amino acids. The V gene end was trimmed by 4 bases and the J gene end by 5 bases; junction bases not matched to a gene: 4. The whole variable domain, filled in from reference TRBV11-3 and TRBJ2-5, reads EAGVVQSPRYKIIEKKQPVAFWCNPISGHNTLYWYLQNLGQGPELLIRYENEEAVDDSQLPKDRFSAERLKGVDSTLKIQPAELGDSAVYLCASSWGQSETQYFGPGTRLLVL.

This clone was found a few times. The V and J genes are TRBV28 and TRBJ2-7; no definite D call. Between the trimmed V and J ends, which lost 8 bases and 7 bases, there was a span of 18 bases. The V gene's germline CDR1 is MDHEN and CDR2 SYDVKM. This CDR3 is built from 13 residues. The CDR3, as DNA: TGTGCCAGCCTTCATAGTAAAACGTGGGAGCAGTACTTC. Translating gives CASLHSKTWEQYF.

This clone was recorded a few times. The chain couples TRBV4-1 to TRBJ2-7; D gene uncertain. The V gene's germline CDR1 is MGHRA and CDR2 YSYEKL. The length of the CDR3 is 13 residues. The V gene lost 0 bases and the J gene lost 3 bases, with 6 bases spanning the gap. The CDR3 region is CASSQDPVYEQYF. CDR3 DNA: TGCGCCAGCAGCCAAGATCCGGTCTACGAGCAGTACTTC.

Of note for this clone: Mismatch with germline at one junction end may stem from a read error. This chain uses TRBV20-1 with TRBJ2-1; unclear D gene. The CDR3 extends over 9 amino acids. Germline CDR1 and CDR2: DFQATT and SNEGSKA (reference sequence). CDR3 DNA: TGCAGTGCTAGAGATCCAAGCATCTTC. Translating it yields CSARDPSIF.